These T cell receptor beta chains were read from a single sample in a study of blood T cell repertoires in COVID-19. Using immunoSEQ multiplex PCR, the repertoire was profiled, and TCRdb retains in-frame clones only, with some absent. The repertoire holds hundreds of thousands of clones, with roughly 82% as singletons. The sample comprised peripheral blood. The receptor source for this set is a woman in her seventies with acute or convalescent COVID-19. The CDR3 runs from the conserved cysteine through the conserved F or W. Fields, in order: CDR3 DNA, CDR3 protein, clone size, V gene, D gene, J gene. A D gene is named only where the DNA matches it firmly. Size values are once, few and many counts, or a class for expanded clones, and some rows have none.

CDR3 DNA: TGTGCCAGCAGCTTCGACAGGGGCTACGAGCAGTACTTC
CDR3 protein: CASSFDRGYEQYF
clone size: .
V gene: TRBV7-2
D gene: TRBD1
J gene: TRBJ2-7

CDR3 DNA: TGTGCCAGCAGTTACCCACTAGCGGGGGGGCCGGGAGAGCAGTTCTTC
CDR3 protein: CASSYPLAGGPGEQFF
clone size: .
V gene: TRBV6-5
D gene: TRBD2
J gene: TRBJ2-1

CDR3 DNA: TGTGCCAGCAGTGGGGAATGGGTCGGGGAGGAGTTCTTC
CDR3 protein: CASSGEWVGEEFF
clone size: .
V gene: TRBV25-1
D gene: .
J gene: TRBJ2-1

CDR3 DNA: TGTGCCAGCAGTTACGCCCGCGGGGGGGCTCAGAACGAGCAGTACTTC
CDR3 protein: CASSYARGGAQNEQYF
clone size: .
V gene: TRBV6-5
D gene: TRBD2
J gene: TRBJ2-7

CDR3 DNA: TGTGCCAGCAGCTCCCAGGACAAAAACATTCAGTACTTC
CDR3 protein: CASSSQDKNIQYF
clone size: once
V gene: TRBV11-3
D gene: .
J gene: TRBJ2-4

CDR3 DNA: TGTGCCAGCATCCCCGTGGGGGGGGGCTATGGCTACACCTTC
CDR3 protein: CASIPVGGGYGYTF
clone size: .
V gene: TRBV6-2/TRBV6-3
D gene: .
J gene: TRBJ1-2

CDR3 DNA: TGTGCCAGCAGCCAAGTAGGACAAGGGAACACTGAAGCTTTCTTT
CDR3 protein: CASSQVGQGNTEAFF
clone size: .
V gene: TRBV4-2
D gene: .
J gene: TRBJ1-1

CDR3 DNA: TGTGCCATCAGTGAGTCAATGACCGGGGATGGCTACACCTTC
CDR3 protein: CAISESMTGDGYTF
clone size: .
V gene: TRBV10-3
D gene: .
J gene: TRBJ1-2

CDR3 DNA: TGTGCCAGCAGCCACCCTACAGGGGATGGCTACACCTTC
CDR3 protein: CASSHPTGDGYTF
clone size: .
V gene: TRBV11-2
D gene: TRBD1
J gene: TRBJ1-2

CDR3 DNA: TGCGCCAGCAGCTTGGGACAGCTAATGAACACTGAAGCTTTCTTT
CDR3 protein: CASSLGQLMNTEAFF
clone size: .
V gene: TRBV5-1
D gene: .
J gene: TRBJ1-1

CDR3 DNA: TGTGCCAGCAGTGGAGGGGCTCAGCCCCAGCATTTT
CDR3 protein: CASSGGAQPQHF
clone size: .
V gene: TRBV12-3/TRBV12-4
D gene: .
J gene: TRBJ1-5

CDR3 DNA: TGTGCCAGCAGCTCAGTCGAGGCAACGGCCAATCAGCCCCAGCATTTT
CDR3 protein: CASSSVEATANQPQHF
clone size: .
V gene: TRBV7-9
D gene: .
J gene: TRBJ1-5

CDR3 DNA: TGTGCCAGCAGTCCAGGGTTGTTTCAAGCTTTCTTT
CDR3 protein: CASSPGLFQAFF
clone size: .
V gene: TRBV6-5
D gene: .
J gene: TRBJ1-1

CDR3 DNA: TGTGCCAGCAGCCCTACCACAGGGTACAATGAGCAGTTCTTC
CDR3 protein: CASSPTTGYNEQFF
clone size: .
V gene: TRBV3-1/TRBV3-2
D gene: .
J gene: TRBJ2-1

CDR3 DNA: TGTGCCAGCAGCCAAGCAGGGGAGGGGGAGCAGTACTTC
CDR3 protein: CASSQAGEGEQYF
clone size: .
V gene: TRBV3-1/TRBV3-2
D gene: .
J gene: TRBJ2-7

CDR3 DNA: TGTGCCAGCAGCTTAGGAGCGGGGCAGGCAGATACGCAGTATTTT
CDR3 protein: CASSLGAGQADTQYF
clone size: few
V gene: TRBV7-7
D gene: TRBD2
J gene: TRBJ2-3

CDR3 DNA: TGTGCCAGCAATACCGGGGGGGGGACAGATACGCAGTATTTT
CDR3 protein: CASNTGGGTDTQYF
clone size: .
V gene: TRBV2
D gene: TRBD2
J gene: TRBJ2-3

CDR3 DNA: TGTGCCAGTAGACCCGACAGGGTTCCTGGAAACACCATATATTTT
CDR3 protein: CASRPDRVPGNTIYF
clone size: few
V gene: TRBV19
D gene: TRBD1
J gene: TRBJ1-3

CDR3 DNA: TGTGCCAGCAGTTTACAAGCTCAAGTGAACACTGAAGCTTTCTTT
CDR3 protein: CASSLQAQVNTEAFF
clone size: .
V gene: TRBV27
D gene: .
J gene: TRBJ1-1

CDR3 DNA: TGTGCCAGCAGCACAGGGGCTGTGGGAGAGACCCAGTACTTC
CDR3 protein: CASSTGAVGETQYF
clone size: .
V gene: TRBV6-5
D gene: TRBD1
J gene: TRBJ2-5

CDR3 DNA: TGCGCCAGCAGCTTGGGACAGGGTGGCACAGATACGCAGTATTTT
CDR3 protein: CASSLGQGGTDTQYF
clone size: .
V gene: TRBV5-1
D gene: TRBD1
J gene: TRBJ2-3

CDR3 DNA: TGTGCCAGCAGCTCGAGAATGAACACCGGGGAGCTGTTTTTT
CDR3 protein: CASSSRMNTGELFF
clone size: .
V gene: TRBV7-2
D gene: .
J gene: TRBJ2-2

CDR3 DNA: TGTGCCAGCAGTTTAACAGGGTTCCAAGAGACCCAGTACTTC
CDR3 protein: CASSLTGFQETQYF
clone size: once
V gene: TRBV28
D gene: .
J gene: TRBJ2-5

CDR3 DNA: TGTGCCAGCCTTCTTTTACAGTCCGCGGATACGCAGTATTTT
CDR3 protein: CASLLLQSADTQYF
clone size: .
V gene: TRBV2
D gene: .
J gene: TRBJ2-3

CDR3 DNA: TGTGCCAGCAGTTCCGTTCGAGGGGGTAATGAAAAACTGTTTTTT
CDR3 protein: CASSSVRGGNEKLFF
clone size: .
V gene: TRBV6-5
D gene: .
J gene: TRBJ1-4

CDR3 DNA: TGCGCCAGCAGCTTTGATCGGGGTGGCTACACCTTC
CDR3 protein: CASSFDRGGYTF
clone size: .
V gene: TRBV5-1
D gene: .
J gene: TRBJ1-2

CDR3 DNA: TGTGCCAGCAGTGAAGCGCGGGTCAGCACAGGGGGCGTAGATACGCAGTATTTT
CDR3 protein: CASSEARVSTGGVDTQYF
clone size: .
V gene: TRBV6-1
D gene: TRBD1
J gene: TRBJ2-3

CDR3 DNA: TGTGCCAGCGCAGGACAGGGGCCCTACGAGCAGTACTTC
CDR3 protein: CASAGQGPYEQYF
clone size: .
V gene: TRBV2
D gene: TRBD1
J gene: TRBJ2-7

CDR3 DNA: TGTGCCAGCAGCCGGGACACCCACTACGAGCAGTACTTC
CDR3 protein: CASSRDTHYEQYF
clone size: once
V gene: TRBV25-1
D gene: .
J gene: TRBJ2-7

CDR3 DNA: TGTGCCAGCAGCTTAGTGGGGGGGTTTAATGAAAAACTGTTTTTT
CDR3 protein: CASSLVGGFNEKLFF
clone size: .
V gene: TRBV7-2
D gene: .
J gene: TRBJ1-4

CDR3 DNA: TGTGCCAGCAGCAACGAGGACAGGGGGGATGAGACCCAGTACTTC
CDR3 protein: CASSNEDRGDETQYF
clone size: .
V gene: TRBV6-4
D gene: TRBD1
J gene: TRBJ2-5

CDR3 DNA: TGTGCCAGCAGGGCTACAGGGGTCAATGAGCAGTTCTTC
CDR3 protein: CASRATGVNEQFF
clone size: .
V gene: TRBV28
D gene: TRBD1
J gene: TRBJ2-1

CDR3 DNA: TGTGCCAGTAGTTCCGGGACATCCCCGAACACTGAAGCTTTCTTT
CDR3 protein: CASSSGTSPNTEAFF
clone size: .
V gene: TRBV19
D gene: .
J gene: TRBJ1-1

CDR3 DNA: TGTGCCAGTTCACGGACCGGAGGACGAACTAATGAAAAACTGTTTTTT
CDR3 protein: CASSRTGGRTNEKLFF
clone size: few
V gene: TRBV19
D gene: .
J gene: TRBJ1-4

CDR3 DNA: TGTGCCAGCAGCCGACAGGGGGCGGGTGGCTACACCTTC
CDR3 protein: CASSRQGAGGYTF
clone size: .
V gene: TRBV3-1/TRBV3-2
D gene: TRBD1
J gene: TRBJ1-2

CDR3 DNA: TGTGCCTCAGGGGAGTCAATCTACGAGCAGTACTTC
CDR3 protein: CASGESIYEQYF
clone size: .
V gene: TRBV30
D gene: .
J gene: TRBJ2-7